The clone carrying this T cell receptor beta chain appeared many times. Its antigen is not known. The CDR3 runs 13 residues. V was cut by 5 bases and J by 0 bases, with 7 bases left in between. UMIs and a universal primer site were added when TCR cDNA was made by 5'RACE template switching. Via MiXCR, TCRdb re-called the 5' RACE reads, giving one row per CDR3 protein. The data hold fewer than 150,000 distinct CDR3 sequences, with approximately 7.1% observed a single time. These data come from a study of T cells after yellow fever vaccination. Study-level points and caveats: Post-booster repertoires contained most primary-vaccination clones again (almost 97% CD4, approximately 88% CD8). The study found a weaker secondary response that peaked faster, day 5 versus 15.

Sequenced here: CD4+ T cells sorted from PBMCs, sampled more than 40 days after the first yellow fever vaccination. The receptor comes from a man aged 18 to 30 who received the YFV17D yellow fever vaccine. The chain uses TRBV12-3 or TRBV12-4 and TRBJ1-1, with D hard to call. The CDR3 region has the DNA TGTGCCAGCAGTGCTCAGGTGAACACTGAAGCTTTCTTT. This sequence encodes CASSAQVNTEAFF.